This entry lists 32 T cell receptor beta chains sequenced from one sample in a study of beta chain features in type 1 diabetes. Study-wide results and limits: TCRB CDR3s from Type 1 diabetes patients were moderately but significantly shorter in all four CD4+ subsets.

For these receptors, no antigen is known. Every isolated RNA sample was fully reverse transcribed, so sequencing captured expressed TCRB transcripts. This table comes from immunoSEQ multiplex PCR, and its TCRdb copy is limited to in-frame clones, with some not included. The sample comprises roughly 700,000 clones, around 15% of which are singletons, and approximately 0.021% rests with the top ten. Sequenced input: naive CD4+ T cells from blood. These receptors were collected from a man aged 18 to 29 with type 1 diabetes.

The chain uses TRBV27 and TRBJ2-7, with 7 bases that match TRBD1. Per germline, CDR1 MNHEY and CDR2 SMNVEV (reference sequence). V was clipped by 2 bases and J by 2 bases; unmatched bases: 6. This CDR3 is 15 amino acids long. CDR3 in amino acids: CASSLSPGGPYEQYF. The DNA of the CDR3 is TGTGCCAGCAGTTTAAGCCCAGGGGGACCCTACGAGCAGTACTTC.

This chain connects TRBV4-1 to TRBJ1-4; weak D call: TRBD1 (6 bases). Germline V gives CDR1 MGHRA, CDR2 YSYEKL. CDR3 length: 18 amino acids. The germline V and J ends were trimmed by 4 bases and 2 bases, with 20 bases remaining between them. The CDR3 DNA sequence: TGCGCCAGCAGCCCTGAGGGCCGGTTGGGGGCGACTAATGAAAAACTGTTTTTT. It encodes CASSPEGRLGATNEKLFF.

The chain uses TRBV2 and TRBJ1-1; TRBD1 is a possible D gene (5 bases). Per the germline V gene, CDR1 is SNHLY and CDR2 is FYNNEI. CDR3 size: 12 residues. With 10 bases removed from V and 3 bases from J, the gap between germline ends came to 12 bases. The CDR3 DNA reads TGTGCCAACGGGGCAGTCGACACTGAAGCTTTCTTT. Translating it yields CANGAVDTEAFF.

V and J are TRBV6-5 and TRBJ2-5, with 7 bases aligning to TRBD1. The CDR3 spans 14 residues. V shed 5 bases, J shed 3 bases, and the junction held 6 bases outside the gene matches. Per the germline V gene, CDR1 is MNHEY and CDR2 is SVGAGI. The CDR3 nucleotides are TGTGCCAGCAGTAGAACGACAGGGAAAGAGACCCAGTACTTC. It yields the protein CASSRTTGKETQYF.

This sequence joins TRBV6-1 and TRBJ1-1; TRBD1 might be the D (5 bases). The V gene's germline CDR1 is MNHNS and CDR2 SASEGT. Deletions cut 10 bases from V and 5 bases from J, with 11 bases between. The CDR3 is 11 residues long. DNA of the CDR3: TGTGCCACAACAAGGGGAACTGAAGCTTTCTTT. Translating it yields CATTRGTEAFF.

The chain recombines TRBV30 with TRBJ1-2; D uncertain. The CDR3 is made up of 12 amino acids. Trimming pared 1 base from V and 3 bases from J, leaving 6 bases between. CDR1 and CDR2 (germline): GTSNPN, SVGIG (reference sequence). The CDR3 reads CAWSEAHYGYTF. CDR3 coding DNA: TGTGCCTGGAGTGAGGCCCACTATGGCTACACCTTC.

The chain has TRBV11-2 and TRBJ2-7; weak D call: TRBD2 (6 bases). CDR1 and CDR2 (germline): SGHAT, FQNNGV. CDR3 length: 13 residues. Trimming took 5 bases from V and 7 from J, leaving 15 bases between them. The CDR3 region has the DNA TGTGCCAGCAGCCGGGTCGGGGCGGGAGAGCAGTACTTC. It specifies CASSRVGAGEQYF.

The chain joins TRBV2 to TRBJ1-5; 7 positions agree with TRBD1. The CDR3 has 14 amino acids. Germline trimming cut 7 bases from V and 3 bases from J; bases unmatched to any gene: 6. Germline CDR1 is SNHLY and CDR2 is FYNNEI. The CDR3 spells CASTPGGHNQPQHF. The CDR3 region has the DNA TGTGCCAGCACCCCAGGGGGTCACAATCAGCCCCAGCATTTT.

This chain joins TRBV12-5 and TRBJ2-1; weak D call: TRBD2 (5 bases). Germline CDR1 LGHNT, CDR2 FRNRAP. Between the trimmed V and J ends, which lost 5 bases and 6 bases, there was a span of 8 bases. This CDR3 has 12 residues. CDR3 nucleotide sequence: TGTGCTAGTGGTCCCGGGGTCAATGAGCAGTTCTTC. It translates to CASGPGVNEQFF. The entire variable domain, with the rest obtained from reference TRBV12-5 and TRBJ2-1, is as follows: DARVTQTPRHKVTEMGQEVTMRCQPILGHNTVFWYRQTMMQGLELLAYFRNRAPLDDSGMPKDRFSAEMPDATLATLKIQPSEPRDSAVYFCASGPGVNEQFFGPGTRLTVL.

In its sample, this clone was seen a few times. This sequence joins TRBV25-1 and TRBJ1-6; no reliable D call. Germline V gene sequence: CDR1 MGHDK, CDR2 SYGVNS. V was cut by 4 bases and J by 14 bases, with 12 bases left in between. The CDR3 runs 12 residues. In DNA, the CDR3 is TGTGCCAGCAGTGCCTCCAGTGAGTCCCTCCACTTT. It codes for CASSASSESLHF.

V is TRBV15 and J is TRBJ1-1, with D maybe TRBD1 (6 bases). V lost 0 bases, J lost 4 bases, and 12 bases lay in between. CDR3 length: 15 amino acids. Germline V gene sequence: CDR1 LNHNV, CDR2 YYDKDF (reference sequence). The CDR3 is CATSRDKDRTTEAFF. CDR3 nucleotides: TGTGCCACCAGCAGAGATAAGGACAGAACCACTGAAGCTTTCTTT.

CDR3 region: CASSYTGEVRGEQFF. CDR3 nucleotide sequence: TGTGCCAGCAGTTACACCGGGGAGGTTCGGGGTGAGCAGTTCTTC. This chain connects TRBV6-5 to TRBJ2-1; TRBD2 is a possible D gene (6 bases). The germline V gene has CDR1 MNHEY and CDR2 SVGAGI. The length of the CDR3 is 15 residues. Between the trimmed V and J ends, which lost 2 bases and 9 bases, there was a span of 17 bases.

The chain is built from TRBV6-5 and TRBJ2-5, with D tentatively TRBD2 (6 bases). V lost 6 bases and J 7 bases, leaving 9 bases between the germline ends. The CDR3 is made up of 11 amino acids. CDR1 is MNHEY and CDR2 is SVGAGI in the germline V gene. The CDR3 is CASSHGGTQYF. The CDR3 nucleotides read TGTGCCAGCAGCCACGGGGGGACCCAGTACTTC.

CDR3 in DNA: TGTGCCTGGACGACAGGGGCAACTAATGAAAAACTGTTTTTT. Protein: CAWTTGATNEKLFF. This rearrangement joins TRBV30 to TRBJ1-4; 8 bases line up with TRBD1. The CDR3 contains 14 residues. CDR1 is GTSNPN and CDR2 is SVGIG in the germline V gene (reference sequence). V lost 4 bases, J lost 0 bases, and 1 base stayed unmatched.

This clone was counted a few times. This chain links TRBV5-1 with TRBJ2-7; the D is unclear. The V end was cut by 0 bases, the J end by 2 bases, with 9 bases between. The CDR3 is 14 residues long. The germline V gene encodes CDR1 SGHRS and CDR2 YFSETQ. This CDR3 reads CASSLVAPPYEQYF. The DNA for the CDR3 is TGCGCCAGCAGCTTGGTAGCACCGCCCTACGAGCAGTACTTC.

The genes are TRBV5-1 and TRBJ2-5; D possibly matches TRBD1 or TRBD2 (5 bases each). The germline V and J ends were trimmed by 1 base and 6 bases, with 22 bases remaining between them. The length of the CDR3 is 17 residues. The germline gives CDR1 SGHRS, CDR2 YFSETQ. This CDR3 is CASSLHSDATWGKTQYF. CDR3 coding DNA: TGCGCCAGCAGCTTGCATTCGGATGCGACCTGGGGGAAGACCCAGTACTTC.

This chain uses TRBV30 with TRBJ1-2; 10 bases agree with TRBD1. This CDR3 region has 14 residues. CDR1 is GTSNPN, CDR2 SVGIG, per germline (reference sequence). V was clipped by 1 base and J by 5 bases; unmatched bases: 4. Here the CDR3 reads CAWSGTGGWYGYTF. DNA of the CDR3: TGTGCCTGGAGTGGGACAGGGGGTTGGTATGGCTACACCTTC.

A few counts support this clone. The chain links TRBV5-4 to TRBJ2-7; possibly TRBD1 or TRBD2 for D (5 bases each). Germline V CDR1 and CDR2: SGHNT, YYREEE (reference sequence). This CDR3 is built from 16 residues. V was shortened by 1 base and J by 2 bases, with 16 bases between the two germline ends. CDR3 nucleotide sequence: TGTGCCAGCAGCTTGTTCCGGGCGGTGGGACCCTACGAGCAGTACTTC. It encodes CASSLFRAVGPYEQYF. Together with reference TRBV5-4 and TRBJ2-7, the CDR3 gives the full variable domain: ETGVTQSPTHLIKTRGQQVTLRCSSQSGHNTVSWYQQALGQGPQFIFQYYREEENGRGNFPPRFSGLQFPNYSSELNVNALELDDSALYLCASSLFRAVGPYEQYFGPGTRLTVT.

This clone was counted between two and nine times. The chain joins TRBV29-1 to TRBJ1-1; TRBD1 matches at 7 bases. Per germline, CDR1 SQVTM and CDR2 ANQGSEA. The length of the CDR3 is 13 residues. Trimming at V came to 3 bases and at J to 4 bases, leaving 5 bases not matched to a gene. DNA of the CDR3: TGCAGCGTTGATCAGGGGGGAAGCACTGAAGCTTTCTTT. This sequence encodes CSVDQGGSTEAFF.

The sample holds a few counts of this clone. The J gene is TRBJ2-1, the V gene TRBV2; the match to TRBD2 covers 11 bases. Germline CDR1 and CDR2: SNHLY and FYNNEI. The CDR3 loop spans 15 amino acids. The V segment lost 5 bases and the J segment 10 bases; nucleotides outside the gene matches: 10. The CDR3 coding sequence is TGTGCCAGCAGTTCCCTAGCGGGGGGCCTTGGGGAGCAGTTCTTC. Protein sequence: CASSSLAGGLGEQFF.

The chain recombines TRBV27 with TRBJ2-7; 10 bases line up with TRBD1. Germline V gives CDR1 MNHEY, CDR2 SMNVEV (reference sequence). CDR3 size: 16 residues. The V segment lost 0 bases and the J segment 4 bases; nucleotides outside the gene matches: 6. DNA of the CDR3: TGTGCCAGCAGTTTATCCGAACCGGGACAGGGGTACGAGCAGTACTTC. Its translation is CASSLSEPGQGYEQYF.

This clone was found a few times. The chain uses TRBV2 and TRBJ2-7, with 8 bases aligning to TRBD2. V dropped 0 bases and J dropped 5; count of bases not matched to a gene: 3. The CDR3 runs 14 residues. CDR1 and CDR2 (germline): SNHLY, FYNNEI. CDR3 sequence (DNA): TGTGCCAGCAGTGAAGCCGGGAGGGGCCACGAGCAGTACTTC. Translating it yields CASSEAGRGHEQYF.

In regard to this clone: Other DNA sequences of this sample code for an identical CDR3. The chain uses TRBV11-2 and TRBJ2-7; unclear D gene. Germline loops: CDR1 SGHAT, CDR2 FQNNGV. The CDR3 loop spans 11 amino acids. V shed 1 base and J shed 2 bases, with 0 bases lying between them. This CDR3 is CASSLAYEQYF. DNA for the CDR3: TGTGCCAGCAGCTTAGCCTACGAGCAGTACTTC.

Remarks on this clone: This CDR3 is also generated by other DNA sequences in the sample. V gene TRBV6-5 combines with J gene TRBJ2-1; 8 bases match TRBD2. J lost 1 base, V lost 2 bases, and 1 base had no gene match. CDR1 is MNHEY, CDR2 SVGAGI, per germline. The CDR3 consists of 15 residues. The CDR3 DNA reads as TGTGCCAGCAGTTACGGCGGGGGGTCCTACAATGAGCAGTTCTTC. As protein: CASSYGGGSYNEQFF.

This clone was found a few times. The junction departs from the called germline gene at one end, perhaps through a read error. The rearrangement joins TRBV2 to TRBJ1-1; 7 nucleotides match TRBD1. The germline V gene encodes CDR1 SNHLY and CDR2 FYNNEI. The CDR3 is 15 amino acids. CDR3 loop: CASREGTEFPTEAFF. Here the CDR3 DNA reads TGTGCCAGCAGGGAAGGGACAGAGTTCCCCACTGAAGCTTTCTTT.

This clone was detected a few times. The chain uses TRBV5-1 and TRBJ2-5; 8 bases are shared with TRBD1. The CDR3 extends over 16 amino acids. Germline lookup yields CDR1 SGHRS and CDR2 YFSETQ. After removal of 3 bases from V and 1 base from J, the junction contained 8 bases not matched to a gene. The CDR3 DNA is TGCGCCAGCAGCTCCGACAGGGGATTTTTCCAAGAGACCCAGTACTTC. Protein product: CASSSDRGFFQETQYF.

The chain has TRBV30 and TRBJ1-1, with D uncertain. Germline values: CDR1 GTSNPN, CDR2 SVGIG (reference sequence). This CDR3 has 15 amino acids. V dropped 0 bases and J dropped 5 bases, with 16 bases sitting between them. Written as DNA, the CDR3 is TGTGCCTGGAGTGTGGGTGACTCCATAGGGACTGAAGCTTTCTTT. Translation: CAWSVGDSIGTEAFF. Filled out from reference TRBV30 and TRBJ1-1, the complete variable domain reads SQTIHQWPATLVQPVGSPLSLECTVEGTSNPNLYWYRQAAGRGLQLLFYSVGIGQISSEVPQNLSASRPQDRQFILSSKKLLLSDSGFYLCAWSVGDSIGTEAFFGQGTRLTVV.

The J gene is TRBJ2-3, the V gene TRBV5-6; perhaps TRBD1 as D (5 bases). V was pared by 0 bases and J by 7 bases, with 6 bases between. CDR1 SGHDT and CDR2 YYEEEE come from the germline V gene. The CDR3 runs 12 residues. The CDR3 spells CASSLGQNTQYF. CDR3 nucleotide sequence: TGTGCCAGCAGCTTGGGACAGAATACGCAGTATTTT.

V is TRBV28 and J is TRBJ2-7, with 7 bases that match TRBD1. Germline V CDR1 and CDR2: MDHEN, SYDVKM. CDR3 length: 12 amino acids. J lost 5 bases, V lost 6 bases, and 4 bases had no gene match. The CDR3 DNA reads as TGTGCCAGCAGCCAAGACAGGGACGAGCAGTACTTC. This encodes CASSQDRDEQYF.

This chain connects TRBV4-1 to TRBJ2-1, with D tentatively TRBD1 (5 bases). Trimming left V 0 bases short and J 7 bases short, with 19 bases between. The germline CDR1 and CDR2 sequences are MGHRA and YSYEKL. This CDR3 spans 17 amino acids. The CDR3: CASSQDFLGRVVNEQFF. The CDR3 nucleotides are TGCGCCAGCAGCCAAGATTTTTTAGGCAGGGTAGTGAATGAGCAGTTCTTC.

This clone was recorded a few times. CDR3 nucleotide sequence: TGTGCCAGCAGCGGCCAGGGGGCCGGCCCAGATACGCAGTATTTT. This gives the protein CASSGQGAGPDTQYF. This chain links TRBV28 with TRBJ2-3, with 8 bases identical to TRBD1. Germline-derived CDR1 and CDR2 are MDHEN and SYDVKM. After removal of 6 bases from V and 4 bases from J, the junction contained 9 bases not matched to a gene. This CDR3 is 15 amino acids long.

This chain uses TRBV7-2 with TRBJ1-3; D call uncertain. The V end lost 0 bases, the J end lost 3 bases, and 12 bases lay between the germline ends. The CDR3 sequence is 16 residues long. The germline gives CDR1 SGHTA, CDR2 FQGNSA. CDR3 protein: CASSLAAIWGGNTIYF. The CDR3 coding sequence is TGTGCCAGCAGCTTAGCGGCCATTTGGGGTGGAAACACCATATATTTT. Full variable domain (missing parts from reference TRBV7-2 and TRBJ1-3): GAGVSQSPSNKVTEKGKDVELRCDPISGHTALYWYRQSLGQGLEFLIYFQGNSAPDKSGLPSDRFSAERTGGSVSTLTIQRTQQEDSAVYLCASSLAAIWGGNTIYFGEGSWLTVV.